This note documents a single TCR beta chain sequence. Its antigen is unidentified. The record originates from a study of OX40 agonist ivuxolimab in advanced cancers. At the level of the study: At doses from 0.01 to 10 mg/kg, patients were given intravenous ivuxolimab every 2 weeks. Findings and limits, study-wide: Within 6 weeks, CD4+ and CD8+ blood T cells expanded clonally at 0.1 to 3.0 mg/kg.

Produced via immunoSEQ multiplex PCR; TCRdb's table is partial and in-frame only. Among roughly 75,000 clones listed, 87% were seen once. CDR1 and CDR2 from the germline V gene are SGHRS and YFSETQ. The CDR3 runs to 15 residues. Trimming cost V 5 bases and J 8 bases; bases outside gene matches: 10. The V gene is TRBV5-1, the J gene TRBJ1-6, with 7 nucleotides matching TRBD1. The specimen was CD4+ or CD8+ T cells sorted from blood, collected in a trial of the OX40 agonist ivuxolimab. The sequence came from an adult with an advanced solid tumor such as melanoma, head and neck, liver or kidney cancer. This CDR3 is CASSRDGTEDSPLHF. The CDR3, as DNA: TGCGCCAGCAGTCGGGATGGGACAGAAGATTCACCCCTCCACTTT.